This T cell receptor (delta chain) was recorded in a study of gamma-delta chains in newborns, infants, children (dated by TCRdb to between 2017 and 2020). Describing the broader study: According to the study title, microbial exposure causes polyclonal expansion of innate gammadelta T cells right after birth. The study investigated how microbial exposure shaped innate gammadelta T cell populations in human newborns immediately after birth.

The CDR3 numbers 20 residues from cysteine through phenylalanine. The kept DNA is CDR3 alone, 60 bases in frame from the first base. V is shortened by 0 bases, J by 0 bases, and the region joining them spans 17 bases. CDR1 and CDR2, per the germline V gene, are GEAIGNYY and EKD. This clone was seen only a few times. Its binding antigen is unknown. This may be a read error, as it is one base from a much larger clone. Other DNA sequences in the same sample also yield this CDR3. The run used an Illumina MiSeq. Public reads were reanalyzed in TCRdb with CATT, and rows carrying the same DNA were merged afterwards. This sample is represented by roughly 7,900 delta-chain clones; 3% to 4% of them were singletons. The top ten clones comprise around 15% of the sample.

The source material was blood. The rearranged chain carries TRDV2 and TRDJ3; TRDD3 is perhaps the D gene, given 6 matching bases. The clonotype comes from a child who was a newborn, infant or young child, either healthy, febrile or measles-vaccinated (not recorded which). Here is the DNA: TGTGCCTGTGACACCGTATTGGGGGGACCCAGCTCCTGGGACACCCGACAGATGTTTTTC. Translated, this gives CACDTVLGGPSSWDTRQMFF.